This entry is about one TCR beta chain. From germline, CDR1 is KGHSH and CDR2 LQKENI. Germline trimming cut 3 bases from V and 5 bases from J; bases unmatched to any gene: 3. The CDR3 covers 13 residues. The data were obtained in a study of blood T cell repertoires in COVID-19. Overall study context: PBMCs, B-cell-depleted T cells, or T cells were the source of the cDNA or gDNA that made up the material.

This table comes from immunoSEQ multiplex PCR, and its TCRdb copy is limited to in-frame clones, with some not included. This sample has 130,000 to 150,000 clones; about four fifths occur once, and the top ten carry under 9.5%. The chain uses TRBV18 and TRBJ1-1, with 7 bases matching TRBD1. Input material: peripheral blood. The receptor was isolated from an elderly woman in a cohort sampled during active or convalescent COVID-19. The CDR3 DNA reads TGTGCCAGCTCACCTGTGACAGGGACTGAAGCTTTCTTT. This sequence encodes CASSPVTGTEAFF.